The 29 T cell receptor beta chains presented below share a single source sample, sequenced in a study of shared clonotypes between healthy human individuals. Profiling relied on immunoSEQ multiplex PCR, and the TCRdb table lists in-frame clones only, not all of them. The sample lists 2 million to 2.5 million clones, roughly 91% occurring once. Naive CD8 cells comprised CD45RO-negative, CCR7-positively selected cells, excluding terminally differentiated effector memory CD45RA+ cells. Sequencing was performed on naive CD8+ T cells from PBMCs. All receptors derive from a man younger than 35 in good health. Some clones in this sample may be carry-over from other donors' samples.

This clone was seen just once. The V and J genes are TRBV6-6 and TRBJ1-2; D gene ambiguous. The CDR3 runs 15 residues. Germline CDR1 reads MNHNY; CDR2 reads SVGAGI (reference sequence). The V end lost 2 bases, the J end lost 7 bases, and 17 bases lay between the germline ends. The chain's CDR3 is CASSYGGLTPSGYTF. Written as DNA, the CDR3 is TGTGCCAGCAGTTACGGAGGCCTGACACCAAGTGGCTACACCTTC.

The chain is built from TRBV5-4 and TRBJ2-3; D not resolved. The CDR3 sequence is 15 residues long. The germline gives CDR1 SGHNT, CDR2 YYREEE (reference sequence). V was clipped by 2 bases and J by 4 bases, with 14 bases between them. This chain's CDR3 is CASSFKGSPADTQYF. In DNA, the CDR3 is TGTGCCAGCAGCTTTAAAGGTAGCCCGGCAGATACGCAGTATTTT.

The chain recombines TRBV7-3 with TRBJ2-1; weak D call: TRBD2 (5 bases). Looked up from germline, CDR1 is SGHTA and CDR2 is FQGTGA. This CDR3 contains 16 residues. V lost 2 bases and J lost 0, with 11 bases in between. The CDR3 region is CASSLAGPSSYNEQFF. The CDR3 bases are TGTGCCAGCAGCTTAGCGGGCCCAAGCTCCTACAATGAGCAGTTCTTC.

The rearrangement uses TRBV9 and TRBJ2-3, with D perhaps TRBD2 (6 bases). There are 14 residues in the CDR3. V was cut by 4 bases and J by 6 bases, with 15 bases left in between. Germline loops: CDR1 SGDLS, CDR2 YYNGEE. In DNA form, the CDR3 reads TGTGCCAGCAGCCCCCCCCGGAGGGGCGATACGCAGTATTTT. Translated: CASSPPRRGDTQYF.

The chain joins TRBV6-5 to TRBJ2-7, with D unclear. V lost 2 bases, J lost 4 bases, and 12 bases lay in between. CDR1 is MNHEY, CDR2 SVGAGI, per germline. This CDR3 spans 14 amino acids. The CDR3 sequence is CASSYRAWGYEQYF. CDR3 DNA sequence: TGTGCCAGCAGTTACCGGGCATGGGGTTACGAGCAGTACTTC.

The chain combines TRBV7-7 with TRBJ2-3; 7 nucleotides agree with TRBD2. Germline V gene data show CDR1 as SSHAT and CDR2 as FNYEAQ (reference sequence). V lost 5 bases to trimming and J lost 4 bases; unmatched junction nucleotides: 3. The CDR3 spans 13 residues. CDR3 in amino acids: CASSPRGADTQYF. The CDR3 region has the DNA TGTGCCAGCAGCCCACGGGGGGCAGATACGCAGTATTTT. Drawing the rest from reference TRBV7-7 and TRBJ2-3, the complete variable domain is GAGVSQSPRYKVTKRGQDVTLRCDPISSHATLYWYQQALGQGPEFLTYFNYEAQPDKSGLPSDRFSAERPEGSISTLTIQRTEQRDSAMYRCASSPRGADTQYFGPGTRLTVL.

This chain uses TRBV4-1 with TRBJ2-3, with TRBD2 identical over 10 bases. The CDR3 has 18 amino acids. The germline CDR1 and CDR2 sequences are MGHRA and YSYEKL. Trimming cost V 1 base and J 8 bases; bases outside gene matches: 15. The CDR3 DNA is TGCGCCAGCAGCCAAGCGATCGGGACTAGCGTTACGGGAGGTACGCAGTATTTT. It translates to CASSQAIGTSVTGGTQYF.

The chain couples TRBV19 to TRBJ1-1; D is perhaps TRBD1 (6 bases). The germline CDR1 and CDR2 sequences are LNHDA and SQIVND (reference sequence). The CDR3 consists of 16 residues. V lost 5 bases and J 1 base, leaving 17 bases between the germline ends. Here the CDR3 reads CASSPMGAGANTEAFF. The CDR3 DNA reads as TGTGCCAGTAGTCCTATGGGAGCAGGGGCGAACACTGAAGCTTTCTTT.

In this sample, this clone turned up once. V is TRBV27 and J is TRBJ2-1; 13 positions agree with TRBD2. Trimming at V came to 5 bases and at J to 8 bases, leaving 6 bases not matched to a gene. This CDR3 has 15 amino acids. Per germline, CDR1 MNHEY and CDR2 SMNVEV (reference sequence). In DNA form, the CDR3 reads TGTGCCAGCAGTGCTAGACTAGCGGGAGGACATGAGCAGTTCTTC. Amino acid sequence: CASSARLAGGHEQFF.

This clone was seen a single time. J is TRBJ2-5 and V is TRBV11-3; perhaps D is TRBD1 or TRBD2 (5 bases each). The CDR3 is 15 amino acids. Trimming left V 3 bases short and J 2 bases short, with 13 bases between. Germline CDR1 is SGHNT and CDR2 is YENEEA. CDR3 in amino acids: CASSLGRGPQETQYF. Written as DNA, the CDR3 is TGTGCCAGCAGCTTGGGACGGGGACCTCAAGAGACCCAGTACTTC.

This chain joins TRBV27 and TRBJ2-7; 8 bases are a match to TRBD2. The V segment lost 3 bases and the J segment 2 bases; nucleotides outside the gene matches: 9. This CDR3 contains 16 residues. Germline values: CDR1 MNHEY, CDR2 SMNVEV (reference sequence). The CDR3 here is CASSFRQAGVPYEQYF. CDR3 sequence (DNA): TGTGCCAGCAGTTTTCGGCAAGCGGGAGTACCCTACGAGCAGTACTTC.

This clone was counted only a few times. The same CDR3 can be traced to other DNA sequences in this sample. The chain is built from TRBV7-9 and TRBJ2-1, with 7 bases identical to TRBD1. With V trimmed by 2 bases and J by 0 bases, 1 base remained unmatched. In germline, CDR1 is SEHNR, CDR2 FQNEAQ (reference sequence). This CDR3 spans 15 amino acids. This CDR3 reads CASSLRDSSYNEQFF. The CDR3 bases are TGTGCCAGCAGCTTAAGGGACAGCTCCTACAATGAGCAGTTCTTC. The entire variable domain, with the rest obtained from reference TRBV7-9 and TRBJ2-1, is as follows: DTGVSQNPRHKITKRGQNVTFRCDPISEHNRLYWYRQTLGQGPEFLTYFQNEAQLEKSRLLSDRFSAERPKGSFSTLEIQRTEQGDSAMYLCASSLRDSSYNEQFFGPGTRLTVL.

The DNA for the CDR3 is TGTGCCAGCAGGGCCCGTGGGGGGAATGAGCAGTTCTTC. Its translation is CASRARGGNEQFF. The genes are TRBV6-1 and TRBJ2-1, with D maybe TRBD2 (6 bases). Germline values: CDR1 MNHNS, CDR2 SASEGT. Trimming removed 6 bases from V and 7 bases from J, with 13 bases in between. This CDR3 has 13 amino acids.

This clone was seen just once. The CDR3: CASSPPLRLAGSNEQFF. The CDR3, as DNA: TGTGCCAGCAGCCCACCGTTACGGCTAGCGGGGAGCAATGAGCAGTTCTTC. This rearrangement joins TRBV7-2 to TRBJ2-1; 9 bases are shared with TRBD2. Per germline, CDR1 SGHTA and CDR2 FQGNSA. The CDR3 sequence is 17 residues long. V lost 5 bases and J lost 6; bases outside the gene matches: 14.

In nucleotides, the CDR3 is TGTGCCAGCAGCACAGACCGGGACAGCCATGAGCAGTTCTTC. Protein: CASSTDRDSHEQFF. The chain uses TRBV13 and TRBJ2-1; 7 bases align to TRBD1. V was clipped by 5 bases and J by 8 bases; unmatched bases: 9. The germline V gene encodes CDR1 PRHDT and CDR2 FYEKMQ (reference sequence). This CDR3 comprises 14 residues.

The V and J genes are TRBV6-4 and TRBJ2-1, with D uncertain. This CDR3 has 17 residues. V lost 0 bases, J lost 0 bases, and 12 bases lay in between. Germline lookup yields CDR1 MRHNA and CDR2 SNTAGT. CDR3 nucleotide sequence: TGTGCCAGCAGTGACTCCATGGGCTACAGCTCCTACAATGAGCAGTTCTTC. Residues: CASSDSMGYSSYNEQFF.

Turning to this clone: The same CDR3 can be traced to other DNA sequences in this sample. The chain carries TRBV7-2 and TRBJ2-3; the D is unclear. The CDR3 extends over 12 amino acids. Germline V gene sequence: CDR1 SGHTA, CDR2 FQGNSA. Trimming pared 6 bases from V and 1 base from J, leaving 5 bases between. CDR3: CASSWGTDTQYF. The CDR3 nucleotides read TGTGCCAGCAGTTGGGGCACAGATACGCAGTATTTT.

The chain combines TRBV11-2 with TRBJ2-1; D may be TRBD1 or TRBD2 (5 bases each). The V end lost 5 bases, the J end lost 8 bases, and 10 bases lay between the germline ends. The CDR3 contains 12 residues. Germline CDR1 SGHAT, CDR2 FQNNGV. CDR3 region: CASSTEGYEQFF. As DNA, the CDR3 is TGTGCCAGCAGCACAGAGGGGTATGAGCAGTTCTTC.

This clone occurred once. This could be a read error, since a much larger clone is one nucleotide away. The V call is TRBV7-8, the J call TRBJ1-1; no reliable D call. The CDR3 has 11 amino acids. Germline V gene lookup returns CDR1 SGHVS and CDR2 FQNEAQ. The CDR3: CASSLNSEAFF. CDR3 nucleotides: TGTGCCAGCAGCTTGAACAGTGAAGCTTTCTTT.

This chain uses TRBV4-1 with TRBJ1-5; 7 bases fit TRBD1. The CDR3 totals 16 residues. J was trimmed by 5 bases and V by 3 bases; bases with no gene match: 10. CDR1 MGHRA and CDR2 YSYEKL come from the germline V gene. The CDR3 sequence: CASSHPTGVLYQPQHF. The CDR3 region has the DNA TGCGCCAGCAGCCATCCAACAGGGGTACTTTATCAGCCCCAGCATTTT.

Points on this clone: Other DNA sequences within the sample encode an identical CDR3. The chain links TRBV6-5 to TRBJ1-5; the D gene is possibly TRBD1 (5 bases). V was clipped by 2 bases and J by 2 bases, with 7 bases between them. The CDR3 has 14 residues. Germline V gives CDR1 MNHEY, CDR2 SVGAGI. In nucleotides, the CDR3 is TGTGCCAGCAGTTACAGGGGTGGCAATCAGCCCCAGCATTTT. This sequence encodes CASSYRGGNQPQHF.

This clone was picked up one time. The chain employs TRBV6-5 and TRBJ2-1, with 10 bases identical to TRBD2. The CDR3 has 16 amino acids. Germline V gives CDR1 MNHEY, CDR2 SVGAGI. V gave up 0 bases and J gave up 7 bases; unmatched junction bases: 6. The CDR3 region has the DNA TGTGCCAGCAGTTACTCCCCGGGACTAGCGTTGAATGAGCAGTTCTTC. It specifies CASSYSPGLALNEQFF.

Here the CDR3 DNA reads TGTGCCAGCAGCACCCGGGAGGGGTCGGGCACCGGGGAGCTGTTTTTT. As protein: CASSTREGSGTGELFF. J is TRBJ2-2 and V is TRBV7-3; 8 bases line up with TRBD2. CDR3 length: 16 amino acids. Trimming took 5 bases from V and 4 from J; bases not matched to a gene: 9. Germline CDR1 is SGHTA and CDR2 is FQGTGA.

This chain connects TRBV6-5 to TRBJ2-7, with 8 bases matching TRBD2. Trimming cost V 8 bases and J 3 bases; bases outside gene matches: 9. CDR1 MNHEY and CDR2 SVGAGI come from the germline V gene. The CDR3 consists of 14 residues. Here the CDR3 reads CASSTRLALYEQYF. The CDR3 DNA reads as TGTGCCAGCTCGACCCGACTAGCGCTCTACGAGCAGTACTTC.

The V gene is TRBV11-2, the J gene TRBJ1-6; TRBD1 might be the D (6 bases). Germline V gives CDR1 SGHAT, CDR2 FQNNGV. The V gene lost 10 bases and the J gene lost 5 bases, with 12 bases spanning the gap. The CDR3 sequence is 13 residues long. The CDR3 bases are TGTGCCACCCCGGGACATCATAATTCACCCCTCCACTTT. This encodes CATPGHHNSPLHF.

This clone was counted once. Other nucleotide sequences in the sample specify the same CDR3. V usage is TRBV7-2 and J usage is TRBJ2-3; D remains unclear. The CDR3 consists of 14 residues. V lost 1 base and J 2 bases, leaving 7 bases between the germline ends. Per germline, CDR1 SGHTA and CDR2 FQGNSA. CDR3 sequence (DNA): TGTGCCAGCAGCTTAGGACTTAACACAGATACGCAGTATTTT. It yields the protein CASSLGLNTDTQYF.

The chain joins TRBV9 to TRBJ1-2; D is possibly TRBD1 (6 bases). This CDR3 spans 15 amino acids. Trimming pared 3 bases from V and 0 bases from J, leaving 12 bases between. Germline lookup yields CDR1 SGDLS and CDR2 YYNGEE. The CDR3 here is CASSGDEGANYGYTF. In nucleotides, the CDR3 is TGTGCCAGCAGCGGGGATGAGGGGGCTAACTATGGCTACACCTTC. The entire variable domain, with the rest obtained from reference TRBV9 and TRBJ1-2, is as follows: DSGVTQTPKHLITATGQRVTLRCSPRSGDLSVYWYQQSLDQGLQFLIQYYNGEERAKGNILERFSAQQFPDLHSELNLSSLELGDSALYFCASSGDEGANYGYTFGSGTRLTVV.

The CDR3 is CASSAETRRYTF. CDR3 in DNA: TGTGCCAGCAGTGCAGAGACCCGTCGCTACACCTTC. The chain links TRBV6-1 to TRBJ1-2; D not resolved. Germline values: CDR1 MNHNS, CDR2 SASEGT. With 4 bases removed from V and 9 bases from J, the gap between germline ends came to 12 bases. The CDR3 totals 12 residues.

Note on this clone: This CDR3 is also generated by other DNA sequences in the sample. The chain links TRBV29-1 to TRBJ1-1; D call uncertain. The CDR3 covers 11 residues. Germline-derived CDR1 and CDR2 are SQVTM and ANQGSEA. Trimming took 3 bases from V and 1 from J, leaving 3 bases between them. CDR3 region: CSVDTNTEAFF. DNA for the CDR3: TGCAGCGTTGATACGAACACTGAAGCTTTCTTT.